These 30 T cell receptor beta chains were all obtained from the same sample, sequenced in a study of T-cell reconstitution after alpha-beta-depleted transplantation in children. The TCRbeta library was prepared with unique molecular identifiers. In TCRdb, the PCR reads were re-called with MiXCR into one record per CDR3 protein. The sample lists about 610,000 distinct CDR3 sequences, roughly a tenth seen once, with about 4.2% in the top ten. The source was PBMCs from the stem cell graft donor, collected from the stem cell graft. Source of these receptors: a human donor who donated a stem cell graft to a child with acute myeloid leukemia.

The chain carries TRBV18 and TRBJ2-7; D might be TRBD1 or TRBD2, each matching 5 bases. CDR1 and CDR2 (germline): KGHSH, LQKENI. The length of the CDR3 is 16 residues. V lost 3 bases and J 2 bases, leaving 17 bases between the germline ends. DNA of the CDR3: TGTGCCAGCTCACCCGGGACGGCTGGGAGCACCTACGAGCAGTACTTC. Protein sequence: CASSPGTAGSTYEQYF.

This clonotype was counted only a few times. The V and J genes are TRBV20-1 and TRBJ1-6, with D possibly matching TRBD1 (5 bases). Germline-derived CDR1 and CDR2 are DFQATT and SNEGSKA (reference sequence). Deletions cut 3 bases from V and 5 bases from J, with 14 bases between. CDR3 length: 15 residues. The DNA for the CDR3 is TGCAGTGCTAGGCCCAGGGAAACCCATAATTCACCCCTCCACTTT. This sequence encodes CSARPRETHNSPLHF.

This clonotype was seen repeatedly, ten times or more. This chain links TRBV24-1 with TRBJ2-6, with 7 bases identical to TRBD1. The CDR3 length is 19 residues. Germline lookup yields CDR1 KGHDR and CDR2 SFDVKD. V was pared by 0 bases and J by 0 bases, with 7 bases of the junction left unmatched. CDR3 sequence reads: CATSDLSVTGNSGANVLTF. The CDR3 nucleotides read TGTGCCACCAGTGATTTGAGTGTGACAGGGAACTCTGGGGCCAACGTCCTGACTTTC.

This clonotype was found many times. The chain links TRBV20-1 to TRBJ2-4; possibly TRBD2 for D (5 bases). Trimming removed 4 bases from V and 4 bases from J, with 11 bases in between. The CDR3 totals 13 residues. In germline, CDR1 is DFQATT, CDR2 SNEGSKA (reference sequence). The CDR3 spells CSAIGVRKNIQYF. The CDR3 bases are TGCAGTGCTATCGGGGTTAGGAAAAACATTCAGTACTTC.

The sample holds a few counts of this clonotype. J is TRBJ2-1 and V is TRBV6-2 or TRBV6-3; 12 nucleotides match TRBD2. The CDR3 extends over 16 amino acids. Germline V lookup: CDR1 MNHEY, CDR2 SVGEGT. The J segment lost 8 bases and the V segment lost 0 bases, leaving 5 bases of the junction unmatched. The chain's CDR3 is CASSYSSSGRAHEQFF. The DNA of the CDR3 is TGTGCCAGCAGTTACTCCTCTAGCGGGAGGGCCCATGAGCAGTTCTTC.

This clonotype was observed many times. The CDR3 is CASSTTPLAGGNEQYF. The CDR3, as DNA: TGTGCCAGCAGCACCACCCCACTAGCGGGAGGCAACGAGCAGTACTTC. This chain connects TRBV7-2 to TRBJ2-7; 12 positions agree with TRBD2. Per the germline V gene, CDR1 is SGHTA and CDR2 is FQGNSA. V shed 5 bases, J shed 5 bases, and the junction held 10 bases outside the gene matches. This CDR3 spans 16 amino acids.

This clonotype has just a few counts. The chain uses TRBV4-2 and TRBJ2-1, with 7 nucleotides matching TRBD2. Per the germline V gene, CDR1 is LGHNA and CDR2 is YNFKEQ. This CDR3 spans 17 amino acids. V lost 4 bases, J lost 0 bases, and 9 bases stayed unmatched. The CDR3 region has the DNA TGTGCCAGCAGCCCATCCCGGGGGGACTCCTCCTACAATGAGCAGTTCTTC. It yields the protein CASSPSRGDSSYNEQFF.

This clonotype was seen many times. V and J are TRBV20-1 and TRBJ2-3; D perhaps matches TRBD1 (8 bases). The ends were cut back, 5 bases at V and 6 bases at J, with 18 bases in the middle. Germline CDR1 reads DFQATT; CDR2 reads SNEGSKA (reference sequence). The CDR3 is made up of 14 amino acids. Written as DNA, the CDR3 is TGCAGTGCTTCCGACAGGGGAGGGGAGGATACGCAGTATTTT. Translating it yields CSASDRGGEDTQYF.

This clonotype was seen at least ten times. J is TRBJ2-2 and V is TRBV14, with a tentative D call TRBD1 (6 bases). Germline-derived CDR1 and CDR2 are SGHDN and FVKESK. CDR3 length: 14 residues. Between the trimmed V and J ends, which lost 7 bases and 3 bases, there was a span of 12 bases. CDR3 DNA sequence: TGTGCCAGCACCCCGGGACAAGACACCGGGGAGCTGTTTTTT. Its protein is CASTPGQDTGELFF.

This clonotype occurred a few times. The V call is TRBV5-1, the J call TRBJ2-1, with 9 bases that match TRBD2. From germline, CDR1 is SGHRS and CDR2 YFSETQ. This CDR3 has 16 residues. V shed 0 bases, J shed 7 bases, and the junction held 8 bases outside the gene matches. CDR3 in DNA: TGCGCCAGCAGCTTGGCTCCGGCGGGAGGGGGAAATGAGCAGTTCTTC. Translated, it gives CASSLAPAGGGNEQFF.

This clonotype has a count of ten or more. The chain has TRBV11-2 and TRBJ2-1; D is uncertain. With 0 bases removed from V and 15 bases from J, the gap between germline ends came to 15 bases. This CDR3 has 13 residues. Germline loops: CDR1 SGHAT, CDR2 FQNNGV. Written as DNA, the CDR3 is TGTGCCAGCAGCTTAGATTCCCCGGCGAGGAGGTTCTTC. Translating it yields CASSLDSPARRFF.

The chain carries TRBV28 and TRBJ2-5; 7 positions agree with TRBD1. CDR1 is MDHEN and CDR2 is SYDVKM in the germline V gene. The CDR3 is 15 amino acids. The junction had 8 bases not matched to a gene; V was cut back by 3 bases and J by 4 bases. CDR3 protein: CASSFDRVGGETQYF. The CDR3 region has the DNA TGTGCCAGCAGTTTTGACAGGGTAGGGGGAGAGACCCAGTACTTC.

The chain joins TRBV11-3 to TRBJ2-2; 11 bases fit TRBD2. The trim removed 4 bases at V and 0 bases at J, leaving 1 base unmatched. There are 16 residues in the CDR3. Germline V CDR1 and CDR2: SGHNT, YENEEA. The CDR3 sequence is CASSSTSGTNTGELFF. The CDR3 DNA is TGTGCCAGCAGCTCGACTAGCGGGACGAACACCGGGGAGCTGTTTTTT.

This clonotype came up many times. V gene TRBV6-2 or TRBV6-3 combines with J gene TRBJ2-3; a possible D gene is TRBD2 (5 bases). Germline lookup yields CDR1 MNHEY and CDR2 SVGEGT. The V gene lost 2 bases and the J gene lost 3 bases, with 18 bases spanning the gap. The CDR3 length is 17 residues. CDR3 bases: TGTGCCAGCAGTTACCTATCCCGTGGGTCGGGGACAGATACGCAGTATTTT. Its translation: CASSYLSRGSGTDTQYF.

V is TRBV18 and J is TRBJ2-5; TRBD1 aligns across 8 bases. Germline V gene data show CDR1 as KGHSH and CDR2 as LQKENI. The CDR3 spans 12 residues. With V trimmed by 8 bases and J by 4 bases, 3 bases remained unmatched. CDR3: CASLDRGETQYF. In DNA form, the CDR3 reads TGTGCCAGCCTCGACAGGGGAGAGACCCAGTACTTC. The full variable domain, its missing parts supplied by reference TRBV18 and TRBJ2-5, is NAGVMQNPRHLVRRRGQEARLRCSPMKGHSHVYWYRQLPEEGLKFMVYLQKENIIDESGMPKERFSAEFPKEGPSILRIQQVVRGDSAAYFCASLDRGETQYFGPGTRLLVL.

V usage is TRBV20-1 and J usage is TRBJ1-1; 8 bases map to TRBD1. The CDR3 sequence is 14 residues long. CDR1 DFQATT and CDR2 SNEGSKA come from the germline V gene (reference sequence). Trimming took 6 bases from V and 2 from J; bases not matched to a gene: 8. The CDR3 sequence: CSALRGPGNTEAFF. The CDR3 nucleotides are TGCAGTGCCCTCAGGGGGCCGGGAAACACTGAAGCTTTCTTT.

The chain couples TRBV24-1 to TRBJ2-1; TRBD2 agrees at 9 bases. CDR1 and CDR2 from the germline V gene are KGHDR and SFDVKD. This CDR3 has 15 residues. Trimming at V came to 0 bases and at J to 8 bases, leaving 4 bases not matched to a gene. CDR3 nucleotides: TGTGCCACCAGTGATTTGAGGGCGGGAGGGCATGAGCAGTTCTTC. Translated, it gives CATSDLRAGGHEQFF.

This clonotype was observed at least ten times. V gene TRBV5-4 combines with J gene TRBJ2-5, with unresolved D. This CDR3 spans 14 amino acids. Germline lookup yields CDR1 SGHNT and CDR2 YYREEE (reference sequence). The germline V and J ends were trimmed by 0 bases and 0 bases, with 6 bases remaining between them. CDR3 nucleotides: TGTGCCAGCAGCTTGGGGCTTCACCAAGAGACCCAGTACTTC. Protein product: CASSLGLHQETQYF.

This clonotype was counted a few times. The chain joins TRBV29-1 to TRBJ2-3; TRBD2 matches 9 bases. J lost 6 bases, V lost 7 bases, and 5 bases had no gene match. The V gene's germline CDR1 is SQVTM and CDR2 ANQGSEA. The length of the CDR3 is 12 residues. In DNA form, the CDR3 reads TGCAGCGCCCGGACTAGCGCGGATACGCAGTATTTT. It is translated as CSARTSADTQYF.

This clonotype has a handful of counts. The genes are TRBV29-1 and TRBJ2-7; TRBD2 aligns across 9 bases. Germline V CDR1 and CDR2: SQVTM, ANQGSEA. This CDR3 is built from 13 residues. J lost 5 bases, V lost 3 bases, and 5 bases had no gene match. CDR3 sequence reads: CSVDTLAGNEQYF. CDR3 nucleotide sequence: TGCAGCGTTGACACCCTAGCGGGGAACGAGCAGTACTTC.

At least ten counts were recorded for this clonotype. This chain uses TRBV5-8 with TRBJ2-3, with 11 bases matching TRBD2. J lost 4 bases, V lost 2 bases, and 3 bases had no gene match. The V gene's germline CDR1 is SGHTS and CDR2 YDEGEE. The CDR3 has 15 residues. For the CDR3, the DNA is TGTGCCAGCAGCTTTAGCGGGAGGGCCGCAGATACGCAGTATTTT. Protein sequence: CASSFSGRAADTQYF.

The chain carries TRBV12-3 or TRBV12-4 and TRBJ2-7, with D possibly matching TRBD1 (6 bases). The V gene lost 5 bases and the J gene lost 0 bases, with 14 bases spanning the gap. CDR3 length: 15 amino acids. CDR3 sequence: CASSPETGSSYEQYF. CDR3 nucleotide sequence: TGTGCCAGCAGTCCCGAGACAGGCAGCTCCTACGAGCAGTACTTC.

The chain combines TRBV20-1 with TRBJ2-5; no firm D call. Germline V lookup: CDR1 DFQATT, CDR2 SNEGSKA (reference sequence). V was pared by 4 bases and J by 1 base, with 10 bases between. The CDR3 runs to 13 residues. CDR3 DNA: TGCAGTGCTAAGGGTGGCAGCCAAGAGACCCAGTACTTC. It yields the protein CSAKGGSQETQYF.

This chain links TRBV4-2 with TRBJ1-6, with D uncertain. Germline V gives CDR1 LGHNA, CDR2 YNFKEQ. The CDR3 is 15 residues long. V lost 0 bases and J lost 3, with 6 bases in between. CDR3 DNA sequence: TGTGCCAGCAGCCAAGAACGGTTCTATAATTCACCCCTCCACTTT. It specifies CASSQERFYNSPLHF.

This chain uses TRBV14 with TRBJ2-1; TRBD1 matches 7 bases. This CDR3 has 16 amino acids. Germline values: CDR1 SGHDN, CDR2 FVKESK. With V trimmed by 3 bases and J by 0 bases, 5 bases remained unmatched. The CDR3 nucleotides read TGTGCCAGCAGCCACGGGACAGCCCCCTCCTACAATGAGCAGTTCTTC. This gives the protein CASSHGTAPSYNEQFF.

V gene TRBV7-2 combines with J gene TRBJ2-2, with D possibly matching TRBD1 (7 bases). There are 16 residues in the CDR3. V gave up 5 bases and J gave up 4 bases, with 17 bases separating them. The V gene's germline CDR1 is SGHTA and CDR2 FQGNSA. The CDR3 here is CASSPGGTVGTGELFF. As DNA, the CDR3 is TGTGCCAGCAGCCCTGGGGGGACAGTTGGCACCGGGGAGCTGTTTTTT.

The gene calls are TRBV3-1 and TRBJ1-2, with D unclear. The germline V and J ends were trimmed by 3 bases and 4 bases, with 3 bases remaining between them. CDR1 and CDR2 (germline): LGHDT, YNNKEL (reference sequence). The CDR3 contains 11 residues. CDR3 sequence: CASSHGYGYTF. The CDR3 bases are TGTGCCAGCAGCCACGGCTATGGCTACACCTTC.

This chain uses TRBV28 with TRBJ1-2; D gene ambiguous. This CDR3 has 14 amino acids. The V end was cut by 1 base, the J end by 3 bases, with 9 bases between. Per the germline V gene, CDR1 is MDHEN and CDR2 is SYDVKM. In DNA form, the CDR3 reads TGTGCCAGCAGTTTATCCCGGGATGACTATGGCTACACCTTC. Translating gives CASSLSRDDYGYTF.

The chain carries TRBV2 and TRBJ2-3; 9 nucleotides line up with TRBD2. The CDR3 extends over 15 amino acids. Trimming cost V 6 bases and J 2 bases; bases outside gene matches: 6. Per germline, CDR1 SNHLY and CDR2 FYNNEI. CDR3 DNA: TGTGCCAGCAGACCGACTAGCGGATACACAGATACGCAGTATTTT. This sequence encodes CASRPTSGYTDTQYF.

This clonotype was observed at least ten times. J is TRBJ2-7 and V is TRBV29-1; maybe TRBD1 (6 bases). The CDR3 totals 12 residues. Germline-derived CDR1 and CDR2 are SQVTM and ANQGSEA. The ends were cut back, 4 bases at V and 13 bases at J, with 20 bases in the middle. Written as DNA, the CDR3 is TGCAGCGTTGCCCGGACAGCCGGCGGACTTTACTTC. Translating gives CSVARTAGGLYF.